A selection of T cell receptor beta chains follows, all from one sample in a study of T cells in Graves' hyperthyroidism and ophthalmopathy. TCRdb independently ran MiXCR on the multiplex PCR reads; one entry per CDR3 protein. This table holds more than 500,000 distinct CDR3 sequences, about 16% found once. Source material: blood. All receptors come from a woman in her thirties with Graves' ophthalmopathy. Each CDR3 is given with its conserved first and last residue. A D gene is named only where the DNA matches it firmly. Only some rows state a clone size, as once, few, many or a class for expanded clones.

j_call,v_call,clone_size,d_call,cdr3_nt,cdr3_aa
TRBJ2-7,TRBV28,few,NA,TGTGCCAGCAGCCCTCGGTGGAAACACGCCGAGCAGTACTTC,CASSPRWKHAEQYF
TRBJ2-7,TRBV27,many,NA,TGTGCCAGCAGTTTGGAGGGCGAAACCTACGAGCAGTACTTC,CASSLEGETYEQYF
TRBJ1-5,TRBV7-8,few,NA,TGTGCCAGCAGCTTGTTTGGGCGAAGCAATCAGCCCCAGCATTTT,CASSLFGRSNQPQHF
TRBJ2-5,TRBV7-2,many,NA,TGTGCCAGCAGCCAGCCCGGGAGTCTCCCCCAAGAGACCCAGTACTTC,CASSQPGSLPQETQYF
TRBJ2-7,TRBV7-9,NA,TRBD1,TGTGCCAGCAGCTCACGACCGGGACAGGGGGTCTCCTACGAGCAGTACTTC,CASSSRPGQGVSYEQYF
TRBJ2-3,TRBV27,few,NA,TGTGCCAGCAGTTTATCATCCGGGGGAGGCACAGATACGCAGTATTTT,CASSLSSGGGTDTQYF
TRBJ2-3,TRBV7-2,many,TRBD2,TGTGCCAGCAGCTTAGTGGGGGGGGGACCAGATACGCAGTATTTT,CASSLVGGGPDTQYF
TRBJ1-4,TRBV18,NA,NA,TGTGCCAGCTTGGGACGCGAAGGGGAAAAACTGTTTTTT,CASLGREGEKLFF
TRBJ2-1,TRBV18,NA,NA,TGTGCCAGCTCACTGATACTAGACCTTGGGGAGCAGTTCTTC,CASSLILDLGEQFF
TRBJ2-1,TRBV19,many,TRBD1,TGTGCCAGTAAGTGGCGACAGGGGCGGGTCAATGAGCAGTTCTTC,CASKWRQGRVNEQFF
TRBJ2-7,TRBV28,many,TRBD2,TGTGCCAGCAGTTTACGGCCTAGCGGGGGATCCTACGAGCAGTACTTC,CASSLRPSGGSYEQYF
TRBJ2-7,TRBV13,NA,NA,TGTGCCAGCAGCTTGATAGGGTTTTCTAACGAGCAGTACTTC,CASSLIGFSNEQYF
TRBJ2-2,TRBV19,NA,NA,TGTGCCAGTAATACTCGCTGGAACACCGGGGAGCTGTTTTTT,CASNTRWNTGELFF
TRBJ2-1,TRBV2,many,NA,TGTGCCAGCAAAGGAAGTATGAGGAGCAATGAGCAGTTCTTC,CASKGSMRSNEQFF
TRBJ2-2,TRBV19,few,NA,TGTGCCAGTAGTATAGTAGGGGTGGGGCAGGGCACCGGGGAGCTGTTTTTT,CASSIVGVGQGTGELFF
TRBJ2-1,TRBV12-3/TRBV12-4,NA,NA,TGTGCCAGCAGTCGACTCAAATGGGATGAGCAGCTCTTC,CASSRLKWDEQLF
TRBJ2-3,TRBV28,NA,NA,TGTGCCAGCCTTACGGGGCAGGGGCCTAACACAGATACGCAGTATTTT,CASLTGQGPNTDTQYF
TRBJ1-4,TRBV5-1,few,TRBD1,TGCGCCAGCAGCTTGGCCGGGACAGAAGGTGAAAAACTGTTTTTT,CASSLAGTEGEKLFF
TRBJ2-7,TRBV7-8,many,NA,TGTGCCAGCAGCGAGTACCACGTAGTCTACGAGCAGTACTTC,CASSEYHVVYEQYF
TRBJ1-1,TRBV5-1,few,TRBD1,TGCGCCAGCAGCTTGGGAGGGACAGGTTCCCGTGAAGCTTTCTTT,CASSLGGTGSREAFF
TRBJ2-3,TRBV20-1,many,TRBD2,TGCAGTGCCCTGCTAGCGGGAGGGGCCCGTAGCACAGATACGCAGTATTTT,CSALLAGGARSTDTQYF
TRBJ1-2,TRBV28,many,NA,TGTGCCAGCAGTGAAAGGGCTAACTATGGCTACACCTTC,CASSERANYGYTF
TRBJ2-7,TRBV9,NA,NA,TGTGCCAGCAGCCCGATGATGGGACAAAGCTACGAGCAGTACTTC,CASSPMMGQSYEQYF
TRBJ2-1,TRBV3-1,many,TRBD2,TGTGCCAGCAGCCCGGGACTAGCGGGCTATGAGCAGTTCTTC,CASSPGLAGYEQFF
TRBJ1-2,TRBV18,NA,NA,TGTGCCAGCTCACTTGACAGTCGGGCGGGCTATGGCTACACCTTC,CASSLDSRAGYGYTF
TRBJ2-7,TRBV12-3/TRBV12-4,few,NA,TGTGCCAGCAGTGACCTCAGGGGACCCTACGAGCAGTACTTC,CASSDLRGPYEQYF
TRBJ2-1,TRBV29-1,NA,TRBD2,TGCAGCGTTGATGGACTAGCGGGCTACAATGAGCAGTTCTTC,CSVDGLAGYNEQFF
TRBJ2-5,TRBV20-1,NA,NA,TGCAGTGCTAGGGACATCGAGACCCAGTACTTC,CSARDIETQYF
TRBJ2-1,TRBV11-1,many,TRBD2,TGTGCCAGCAGCAAGACTAGCGGGAGGGGGGAGCAGTTCTTC,CASSKTSGRGEQFF
TRBJ2-4,TRBV28,NA,NA,TGTGCCAGCAGTCTATACAGGGTTGCGGACATTCAGTACTTC,CASSLYRVADIQYF
TRBJ2-7,TRBV27,NA,NA,TGTGCCAGCGCCGCCGGACAGCTCTACGAGCAGTACTTC,CASAAGQLYEQYF
TRBJ1-2,TRBV7-2,NA,TRBD1,TGTGCCAGCAGCAGCCGACAGGGGCCGGACTATGGCTACACCTTC,CASSSRQGPDYGYTF
TRBJ2-3,TRBV20-1,many,NA,TGCAGTGCTAGAGTCTCCGCTAGGACAGATACGCAGTATTTT,CSARVSARTDTQYF
TRBJ1-6,TRBV2,many,NA,TGTGCCAGCACAAGTCAGTGGGATTCACCCCTCCACTTT,CASTSQWDSPLHF
TRBJ2-1,TRBV19,few,TRBD2,TGTGCCAGTACCCTCACTAGCGGGAGCCTGTACAATGAGCAGTTCTTC,CASTLTSGSLYNEQFF
TRBJ2-3,TRBV3-1,NA,NA,TGTGCCAGCAGCCACGGGGCGGGGACTCATAGGGAGTATTTT,CASSHGAGTHREYF